This TCR beta chain comes out of a study of beta chain features in type 1 diabetes. Expressed TCRB transcripts were sequenced after all isolated RNA was converted to cDNA. Sequencing was performed with immunoSEQ multiplex PCR; in TCRdb, only in-frame clones are kept and a portion is missing. Here the sample spans 310,000 or so clones, more than 9.5% being singletons. Comment on this clone: Its specificity is not known.

The CDR3 is 15 residues long. The germline V gene has CDR1 SGHTA and CDR2 FQGNSA. V gave up 1 base and J gave up 7 bases; unmatched junction bases: 10. Broader study findings: VDJ junctions from type 1 diabetes patients carried fewer insertions and larger deletions.

The specimen sequenced was naive CD4+ T cells from blood. The clonotype was recovered from a woman aged 25 to 39 in good health. The chain carries TRBV7-2 and TRBJ2-7; the match to TRBD2 covers 7 bases. The CDR3, as DNA: TGTGCCAGCAGCTTAGATAGCGGGCTTACGGGGGAGCAGTACTTC. Translated: CASSLDSGLTGEQYF. Drawing the rest from reference TRBV7-2 and TRBJ2-7, the complete variable domain is GAGVSQSPSNKVTEKGKDVELRCDPISGHTALYWYRQSLGQGLEFLIYFQGNSAPDKSGLPSDRFSAERTGGSVSTLTIQRTQQEDSAVYLCASSLDSGLTGEQYFGPGTRLTVT.